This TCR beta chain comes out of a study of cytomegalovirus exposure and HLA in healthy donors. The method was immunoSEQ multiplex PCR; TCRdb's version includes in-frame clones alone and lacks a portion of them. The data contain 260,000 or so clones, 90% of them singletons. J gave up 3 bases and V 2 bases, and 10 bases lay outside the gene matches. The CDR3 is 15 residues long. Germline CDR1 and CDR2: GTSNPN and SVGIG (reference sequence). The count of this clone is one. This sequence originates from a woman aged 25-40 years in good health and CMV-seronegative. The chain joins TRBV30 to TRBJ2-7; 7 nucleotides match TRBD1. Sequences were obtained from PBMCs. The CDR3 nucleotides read TGTGCCTGGAGTTCCCCATACAGGGGACGCTACGAGCAGTACTTC. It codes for CAWSSPYRGRYEQYF. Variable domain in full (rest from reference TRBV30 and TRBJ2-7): SQTIHQWPATLVQPVGSPLSLECTVEGTSNPNLYWYRQAAGRGLQLLFYSVGIGQISSEVPQNLSASRPQDRQFILSSKKLLLSDSGFYLCAWSSPYRGRYEQYFGPGTRLTVT.